The T cell receptor (beta chain) described here comes from a study of CD8 T cells in Susac syndrome. CD8+ and CD4+ T cells were negatively isolated; TEMRA cells were FACS-enriched. Random hexamers were used to reverse transcribe about 0.5 to 1 ug of RNA. TCRdb used MiXCR to reprocess the immunoSEQ multiplex PCR reads, holding one entry per CDR3 protein. The repertoire holds 95,000 to 150,000 distinct CDR3 sequences, with just under 95% as singletons. The CDR3 totals 12 residues. Germline CDR1 DFQATT, CDR2 SNEGSKA (reference sequence). V dropped 4 bases and J dropped 0 bases, with 6 bases sitting between them.

The receptor's source is a human donor with Susac syndrome. The rearrangement joins TRBV20-1 to TRBJ1-1; D gene unclear. The sample taken for sequencing was CD8+ T cells from PBMCs. The CDR3 DNA sequence: TGCAGTGCTACCCTAATGAACACTGAAGCTTTCTTT. It yields the protein CSATLMNTEAFF.